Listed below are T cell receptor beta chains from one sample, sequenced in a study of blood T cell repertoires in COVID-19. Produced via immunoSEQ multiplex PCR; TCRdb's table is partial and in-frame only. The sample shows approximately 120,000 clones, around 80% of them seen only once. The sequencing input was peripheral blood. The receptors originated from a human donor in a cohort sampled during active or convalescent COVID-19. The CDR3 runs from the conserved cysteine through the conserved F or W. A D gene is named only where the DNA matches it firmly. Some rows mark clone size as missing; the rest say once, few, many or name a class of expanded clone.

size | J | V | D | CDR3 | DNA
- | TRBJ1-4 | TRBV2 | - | CASSEKGGGEKLFF | TGTGCCAGCAGTGAAAAAGGGGGGGGCGAAAAACTGTTTTTT
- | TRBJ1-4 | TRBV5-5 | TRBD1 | CASSGNPGQGSEKLFF | TGTGCCAGCAGCGGCAACCCGGGACAGGGATCCGAAAAACTGTTTTTT
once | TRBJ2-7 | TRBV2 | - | CASGRSSSYEQYF | TGTGCCAGCGGTCGGTCGAGCTCCTACGAGCAGTACTTC
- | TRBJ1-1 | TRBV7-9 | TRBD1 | CASSSPPGTGWTEAFF | TGTGCCAGCAGCTCCCCTCCCGGGACAGGTTGGACTGAAGCTTTCTTT
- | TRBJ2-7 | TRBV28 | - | CASSLDTVEWSSYEQYF | TGTGCCAGCAGTTTGGACACGGTCGAGTGGAGCTCCTACGAGCAGTACTTC
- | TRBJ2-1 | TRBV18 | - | CASSPRPRELYNEQFF | TGTGCCAGCTCACCACGCCCCCGGGAGTTGTACAATGAGCAGTTCTTC
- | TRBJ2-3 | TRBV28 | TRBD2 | CASRTSGRDTQYF | TGTGCCAGCCGGACTAGCGGGCGAGATACGCAGTATTTT
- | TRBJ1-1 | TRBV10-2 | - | CASSHNTEAFF | TGCGCCAGCAGCCATAACACTGAAGCTTTCTTT
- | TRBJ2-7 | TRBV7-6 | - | CASSFSLGAEQYF | TGTGCCAGCAGCTTTTCCCTAGGTGCCGAGCAGTACTTC
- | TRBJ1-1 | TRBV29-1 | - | CSVETWGRTEAFF | TGCAGCGTTGAGACCTGGGGGCGGACTGAAGCTTTCTTT
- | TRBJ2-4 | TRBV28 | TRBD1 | CASSLDRGTNIQYF | TGTGCCAGCAGTTTGGACAGGGGTACGAACATTCAGTACTTC
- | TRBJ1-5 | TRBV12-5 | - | CASGFRALGLTNSNQPQHF | TGTGCTAGTGGTTTTCGGGCCCTGGGACTGACTAATAGCAATCAGCCCCAGCATTTT
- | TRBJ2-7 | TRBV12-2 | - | CASRYLLRDSYEQYF | TGTGCAAGTCGCTACCTCCTCCGGGACAGCTACGAGCAGTACTTC
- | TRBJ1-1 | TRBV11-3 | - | CASSLSGYETEAFF | TGTGCCAGCAGCTTATCCGGGTATGAGACTGAAGCTTTCTTT
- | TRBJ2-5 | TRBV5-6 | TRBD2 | CASSLRGGRARETQYF | TGTGCCAGCAGCTTGCGGGGCGGGAGGGCCCGGGAGACCCAGTACTTC
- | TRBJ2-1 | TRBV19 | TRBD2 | CASSISAGGGNEQFF | TGTGCCAGTAGTATTAGCGCGGGAGGGGGAAATGAGCAGTTCTTC
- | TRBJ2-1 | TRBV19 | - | CASSVSSRNEQFF | TGTGCCAGTAGTGTATCTAGCCGCAATGAGCAGTTCTTC
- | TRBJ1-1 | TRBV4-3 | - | CASSPKVGVPNTEAFF | TGCGCCAGCAGCCCAAAGGTCGGGGTCCCCAACACTGAAGCTTTCTTT
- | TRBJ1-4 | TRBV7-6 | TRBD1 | CASSLYPTGDEKLFF | TGTGCCAGCAGCCTCTACCCGACAGGGGATGAAAAACTGTTTTTT
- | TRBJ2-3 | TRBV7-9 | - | CASSSTGITSTDTQYF | TGTGCCAGCAGCTCCACAGGAATTACGAGCACAGATACGCAGTATTTT
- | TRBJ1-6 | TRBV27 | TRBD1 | CASRPDRGTSPLHF | TGTGCCAGCAGGCCGGACAGGGGAACATCACCCCTCCACTTT
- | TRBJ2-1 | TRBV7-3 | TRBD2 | CASSSAPGLTASSYNEQFF | TGTGCCAGCAGCTCAGCGCCGGGACTAACAGCCAGCTCCTACAATGAGCAGTTCTTC
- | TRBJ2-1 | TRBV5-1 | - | CASSLRGYADEQFF | TGCGCCAGCAGCTTGAGGGGGTACGCGGATGAGCAGTTCTTC
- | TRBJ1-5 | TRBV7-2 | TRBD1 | CASSPVTGLNQPQHF | TGTGCCAGCAGCCCCGTGACAGGGCTAAATCAGCCCCAGCATTTT
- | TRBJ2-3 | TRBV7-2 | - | CASSSTARGASSTDTQYF | TGTGCCAGCAGCTCAACAGCCCGGGGGGCTAGTAGCACAGATACGCAGTATTTT
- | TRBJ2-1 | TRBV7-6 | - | CASSLYESSYNEQFF | TGTGCCAGCAGCTTGTACGAGAGCTCCTACAATGAGCAGTTCTTC
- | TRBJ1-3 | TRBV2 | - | CASSELAVSGNTIYF | TGTGCCAGCAGTGAGTTAGCGGTCTCTGGAAACACCATATATTTT
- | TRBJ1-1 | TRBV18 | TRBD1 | CASSPPDRATEAFF | TGTGCCAGCTCACCACCGGACAGGGCCACTGAAGCTTTCTTT
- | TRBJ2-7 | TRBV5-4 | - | CASSLSVSYEQYF | TGTGCCAGCAGCTTAAGCGTCTCCTACGAGCAGTACTTC
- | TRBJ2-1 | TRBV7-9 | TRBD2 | CASSLASGRKSSYNEQFF | TGTGCCAGCAGCTTAGCTAGCGGGAGAAAAAGCTCCTACAATGAGCAGTTCTTC
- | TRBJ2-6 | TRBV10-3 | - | CATTMYGAGANVLTF | TGTGCCACAACGATGTACGGGGCTGGGGCCAACGTCCTGACTTTC
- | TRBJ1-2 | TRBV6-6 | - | CASSSGGGSLVGTF | TGTGCCAGCAGTTCGGGGGGGGGAAGTTTGGTAGGCACCTTC
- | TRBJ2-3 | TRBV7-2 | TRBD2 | CASRLTAGARTDTQYF | TGTGCCAGCAGATTGACAGCGGGGGCCCGCACAGATACGCAGTATTTT
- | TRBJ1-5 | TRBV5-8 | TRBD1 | CASSAYGQGGNQPQHF | TGTGCCAGCAGCGCATACGGACAGGGTGGCAATCAGCCCCAGCATTTT
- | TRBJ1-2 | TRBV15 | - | CATSTRAGAISGYTF | TGTGCCACCAGCACCAGGGCCGGAGCGATTTCAGGCTACACCTTC
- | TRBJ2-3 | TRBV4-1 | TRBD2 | CASSLQIAGGLTDTQYF | TGCGCCAGCAGCCTCCAGATAGCGGGGGGATTAACAGATACGCAGTATTTT
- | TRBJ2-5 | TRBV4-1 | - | CASSLSGGETQYF | TGCGCCAGCAGCCTTTCTGGGGGGGAGACCCAGTACTTC
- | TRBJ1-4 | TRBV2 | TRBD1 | CASIDRAGKLFF | TGTGCCAGCATCGACAGGGCGGGGAAACTGTTTTTT
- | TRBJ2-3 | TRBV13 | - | CASSPSGWDTQYF | TGTGCCAGCAGCCCTTCGGGATGGGATACGCAGTATTTT
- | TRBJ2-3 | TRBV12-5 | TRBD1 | CASGRDSHTDTQYF | TGTGCTAGTGGGAGGGACAGCCACACAGATACGCAGTATTTT
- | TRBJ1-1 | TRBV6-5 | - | CASRRGDRMNTEAFF | TGTGCCAGCCGGAGGGGCGATAGAATGAACACTGAAGCTTTCTTT
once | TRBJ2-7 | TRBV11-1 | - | CASSLDRAGGLYEQYF | TGTGCCAGCAGCTTAGATCGCGCAGGGGGGCTCTACGAGCAGTACTTC
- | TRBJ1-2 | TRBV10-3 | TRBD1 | CAISEGYRGGYGYTF | TGTGCCATCAGTGAGGGCTACAGGGGTGGCTATGGCTACACCTTC
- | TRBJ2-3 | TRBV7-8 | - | CASNVQWNQIMDTQYF | TGTGCCAGCAATGTACAGTGGAACCAGATTATGGATACGCAGTATTTT
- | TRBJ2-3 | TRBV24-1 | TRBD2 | CATSDPPSSGNTDTQYF | TGTGCCACCAGTGACCCGCCTTCTAGCGGGAACACAGATACGCAGTATTTT